This note documents a single TCR beta chain sequence. Its antigen is still unknown. This CDR3 contains 17 residues. The V end was cut by 2 bases, the J end by 4 bases, with 19 bases between. The germline gives CDR1 SGHRS, CDR2 YFSETQ. Patients newly diagnosed with hyperthyroidism, under 2 months' duration, were aged 18 to 65, the study reports. Amplified TCR beta CDR3 regions were obtained using RNA transcripts as template. Investigators did first-round RT-PCR with HTBI primers, then second-round multiplex PCR. Each CDR3 protein gets one entry after TCRdb re-called the multiplex PCR reads with MiXCR. The sample includes roughly 1.1 million distinct CDR3 sequences, about two fifths of them seen just once. The data derive from a study of Graves' ophthalmopathy and Graves' hyperthyroidism. Study context: Absence of ophthalmopathy within 18 months of follow-up defined stable hyperthyroidism. The study's findings and limits: The model forecast ophthalmopathy progression, reaching roughly 70% sensitivity and approximately 72% specificity.

Sequencing was done on a sample of peripheral blood or thyroid tissue (not recorded which). The chain combines TRBV5-1 with TRBJ1-5; possible D gene TRBD1, 6 bases. The clonotype originates from an adult man with Graves' hyperthyroidism. The chain's CDR3 is CASSFSRQGSLNQPQHF. As DNA, the CDR3 is TGCGCCAGCAGCTTTTCGCGGCAGGGGAGTTTGAATCAGCCCCAGCATTTT.